The clone carrying this T cell receptor beta chain was counted only a few times. Trimming shortened V by 6 bases and J by 0 bases, and 13 bases separated the two germline ends. Germline values: CDR1 LGHDT, CDR2 YNNKEL (reference sequence). This CDR3 spans 15 amino acids. These data belong to a study of identical twins. TCRdb reanalysed the 5' RACE reads using MiXCR and keeps one entry per CDR3 protein. The data contain 250,000 or so distinct CDR3 sequences, about 8.9% of them seen just once; the ten biggest clones take up 3%. These same records also appear under a second study, on yellow fever vaccine responses in identical twins.

V usage is TRBV3-1 and J usage is TRBJ2-3, with D hard to call. The sequencing input was CD8+ T cells sorted from blood. The receptor was isolated from a woman aged 18 to 35 in good health. The CDR3 DNA follows: TGTGCCAGCAGTCGCGACACCCCTAGCACAGATACGCAGTATTTT. Its protein is CASSRDTPSTDTQYF.